One sample yielded the 3 T cell receptor beta chains listed below, sequenced in a study of blood T cell repertoires in COVID-19. Produced via immunoSEQ multiplex PCR; TCRdb's table is partial and in-frame only. The sample includes around 68,000 clones, over 75% of them seen just once. The sequenced material came from peripheral blood. These receptors were taken from a human donor in a cohort sampled during active COVID-19.

This rearrangement joins TRBV28 to TRBJ1-6, with 10 bases fitting TRBD1. This CDR3 is 15 amino acids long. Germline CDR1 and CDR2: MDHEN and SYDVKM. The V segment lost 4 bases and the J segment 8 bases; nucleotides outside the gene matches: 5. CDR3 region: CASSSHGQGDSPLHF. The CDR3, as DNA: TGTGCCAGCAGTTCCCACGGACAGGGGGATTCACCCCTCCACTTT. Filled out from reference TRBV28 and TRBJ1-6, the complete variable domain reads DVKVTQSSRYLVKRTGEKVFLECVQDMDHENMFWYRQDPGLGLRLIYFSYDVKMKEKGDIPEGYSVSREKKERFSLILESASTNQTSMYLCASSSHGQGDSPLHFGNGTRLTVT.

J is TRBJ1-2 and V is TRBV20-1; D is possibly TRBD1 (6 bases). CDR1 is DFQATT, CDR2 SNEGSKA, per germline (reference sequence). The CDR3 has 15 amino acids. Trimming removed 3 bases at V and 4 bases at J, with 18 bases between. In nucleotides, the CDR3 is TGCAGTGCTAGTCCGCCAGGACAGACTCTCTATGGCTACACCTTC. Its translation is CSASPPGQTLYGYTF.

The V call is TRBV5-1, the J call TRBJ1-2, with TRBD1 as a possible D gene (6 bases). V shed 4 bases and J shed 4 bases, with 14 bases lying between them. The CDR3 loop spans 14 amino acids. The germline CDR1 and CDR2 sequences are SGHRS and YFSETQ. The CDR3 loop is CASSQNRATYGYTF. DNA of the CDR3: TGCGCCAGCAGCCAAAACAGGGCTACCTATGGCTACACCTTC.